Shown below are 30 T cell receptor beta chains from a single sample sequenced in a study of cytomegalovirus exposure and HLA in healthy donors. The primer mix had 60 Vbeta and 13 Jbeta primers. The data were produced by immunoSEQ multiplex PCR, yet TCRdb's version contains in-frame clones alone and is incomplete. The table includes about 120,000 clones, about four fifths detected once. Sequencing was carried out using PBMCs. These receptors all stem from a middle-aged woman in good health and CMV-seronegative.

The chain employs TRBV18 and TRBJ2-2; TRBD2 matches 13 bases. The CDR3 is 16 residues long. From germline, CDR1 is KGHSH and CDR2 LQKENI. The ends lost 4 bases at V and 6 bases at J; junction bases unmatched: 5. CDR3 in amino acids: CASSRLGLAGAGELFF. CDR3 nucleotides: TGTGCCAGCTCACGACTCGGACTAGCGGGAGCCGGGGAGCTGTTTTTT.

This chain links TRBV7-2 with TRBJ2-1; D is ambiguous. Looked up from germline, CDR1 is SGHTA and CDR2 is FQGNSA. The CDR3 spans 15 residues. Trimming removed 0 bases at V and 0 bases at J, with 6 bases between. Here the CDR3 DNA reads TGTGCCAGCAGCTTAGCGGAGAGCTCCTACAATGAGCAGTTCTTC. Amino acids: CASSLAESSYNEQFF. The full variable domain, its missing parts supplied by reference TRBV7-2 and TRBJ2-1, is GAGVSQSPSNKVTEKGKDVELRCDPISGHTALYWYRQSLGQGLEFLIYFQGNSAPDKSGLPSDRFSAERTGGSVSTLTIQRTQQEDSAVYLCASSLAESSYNEQFFGPGTRLTVL.

The chain joins TRBV6-5 to TRBJ1-1, with D unresolved. This CDR3 region has 11 residues. V was trimmed by 5 bases and J by 8 bases, leaving 9 bases between them. CDR1 and CDR2 from the germline V gene are MNHEY and SVGAGI. The CDR3, as DNA: TGTGCCAGCAGTGTGTATAGAGAAGCTTTCTTT. Its translation is CASSVYREAFF.

The rearrangement joins TRBV5-1 to TRBJ1-1; possible D gene TRBD1, 5 bases. From germline, CDR1 is SGHRS and CDR2 YFSETQ. This CDR3 contains 14 residues. Deletions cut 4 bases from V and 0 bases from J, with 10 bases between. The CDR3: CASSIGHLNTEAFF. In DNA form, the CDR3 reads TGCGCCAGCAGCATCGGACACCTGAACACTGAAGCTTTCTTT.

The chain carries TRBV6-1 and TRBJ2-3; 9 bases match TRBD1. Unmatched junction bases numbered 16, after V lost 4 bases and J lost 5 bases. The germline gives CDR1 MNHNS, CDR2 SASEGT. The CDR3 length is 18 residues. As DNA, the CDR3 is TGTGCCAGCAGTGGTGGACAGGGGCGAACCGCTCAACGAGATACGCAGTATTTT. Translating gives CASSGGQGRTAQRDTQYF.

The J gene is TRBJ2-7, the V gene TRBV6-5, with 10 bases that match TRBD1. The CDR3 extends over 14 amino acids. With V trimmed by 10 bases and J by 4 bases, 10 bases remained unmatched. Germline CDR1 is MNHEY and CDR2 is SVGAGI. The CDR3 DNA sequence: TGTGCCATTGGGCGCCGGGACAGGGGTTACGAGCAGTACTTC. As protein: CAIGRRDRGYEQYF.

The chain is built from TRBV7-2 and TRBJ2-1, with TRBD2 identical over 11 bases. Unmatched junction bases numbered 3, after V lost 5 bases and J lost 3 bases. This CDR3 contains 15 residues. CDR1 and CDR2 from the germline V gene are SGHTA and FQGNSA. The CDR3 region has the DNA TGTGCCAGCAGCGCCGGGACTAGCGGCTACAATGAGCAGTTCTTC. Amino acids: CASSAGTSGYNEQFF.

The rearrangement joins TRBV4-1 to TRBJ1-2; 8 bases match TRBD1. This CDR3 region has 15 residues. Germline loops: CDR1 MGHRA, CDR2 YSYEKL. Unmatched junction bases numbered 2, after V lost 2 bases and J lost 0 bases. This CDR3 is CASSQTGQANYGYTF. The CDR3 DNA reads as TGCGCCAGCAGCCAAACGGGACAGGCTAACTATGGCTACACCTTC.

Here the CDR3 reads CASSLEAGTGNTIYF. CDR3 DNA: TGTGCCAGCAGCTTAGAGGCAGGGACTGGAAACACCATATATTTT. The chain couples TRBV7-2 to TRBJ1-3; possibly TRBD1 for D (5 bases). Trimming left V 1 base short and J 2 bases short, with 9 bases between. The germline V gene encodes CDR1 SGHTA and CDR2 FQGNSA. CDR3 size: 15 residues. Based on the CDR3 plus reference TRBV7-2 and TRBJ1-3, the full variable domain is GAGVSQSPSNKVTEKGKDVELRCDPISGHTALYWYRQSLGQGLEFLIYFQGNSAPDKSGLPSDRFSAERTGGSVSTLTIQRTQQEDSAVYLCASSLEAGTGNTIYFGEGSWLTVV.

V usage is TRBV9 and J usage is TRBJ1-1, with a weak D call TRBD1 (6 bases). This CDR3 has 15 amino acids. CDR1 is SGDLS, CDR2 YYNGEE, per germline. V shed 3 bases and J shed 4 bases, with 16 bases lying between them. The CDR3 coding sequence is TGTGCCAGCAGCGGCCGGGGGGGGCGCAGCACTGAAGCTTTCTTT. Residues: CASSGRGGRSTEAFF. Full variable domain (missing parts from reference TRBV9 and TRBJ1-1): DSGVTQTPKHLITATGQRVTLRCSPRSGDLSVYWYQQSLDQGLQFLIQYYNGEERAKGNILERFSAQQFPDLHSELNLSSLELGDSALYFCASSGRGGRSTEAFFGQGTRLTVV.

J is TRBJ2-5 and V is TRBV18, with TRBD1 matching over 7 bases. The CDR3 covers 16 residues. Germline assignment: CDR1 KGHSH and CDR2 LQKENI. Trimming took 3 bases from V and 7 from J; bases not matched to a gene: 14. The chain's CDR3 is CASSPEGGNKKLTQYF. The CDR3 DNA follows: TGTGCCAGCTCACCGGAAGGGGGCAACAAAAAACTGACCCAGTACTTC.

The CDR3 protein is CASSLAPTGTFNQPQHF. CDR3 bases: TGTGCCAGCAGCTTAGCCCCAACCGGGACTTTCAATCAGCCCCAGCATTTT. The J gene is TRBJ1-5, the V gene TRBV7-2; TRBD1 is a possible D gene (5 bases). The CDR3 is 17 residues long. The V gene's germline CDR1 is SGHTA and CDR2 FQGNSA. V was pared by 0 bases and J by 3 bases, with 15 bases between.

V and J are TRBV7-9 and TRBJ2-2; 7 nucleotides line up with TRBD1. The CDR3 runs to 13 residues. Germline V gene lookup returns CDR1 SEHNR and CDR2 FQNEAQ (reference sequence). V dropped 5 bases and J dropped 6; count of bases not matched to a gene: 3. This CDR3 reads CASSRQGSGELFF. CDR3 DNA: TGTGCCAGCAGCCGACAGGGATCCGGGGAGCTGTTTTTT. The variable domain in full, completed from reference TRBV7-9 and TRBJ2-2, reads DTGVSQNPRHKITKRGQNVTFRCDPISEHNRLYWYRQTLGQGPEFLTYFQNEAQLEKSRLLSDRFSAERPKGSFSTLEIQRTEQGDSAMYLCASSRQGSGELFFGEGSRLTVL.

The chain is built from TRBV7-3 and TRBJ1-1; 8 bases fit TRBD1. Trimming cost V 5 bases and J 6 bases; bases outside gene matches: 5. Looked up from germline, CDR1 is SGHTA and CDR2 is FQGTGA. The CDR3 has 13 amino acids. In nucleotides, the CDR3 is TGTGCCAGCAGCCCGGACAGGGTCTCTGAAGCTTTCTTT. Translation: CASSPDRVSEAFF.

There are a few counts of this clone. The CDR3 nucleotides are TGTGCCAGCAGCTTGGCCGGAGCTAACTATGGCTACACCTTC. It yields the protein CASSLAGANYGYTF. The rearrangement joins TRBV5-4 to TRBJ1-2; D gene uncertain. From germline, CDR1 is SGHNT and CDR2 YYREEE (reference sequence). The CDR3 is 14 residues long. The V end lost 0 bases, the J end lost 0 bases, and 6 bases lay between the germline ends. Supplemented by reference TRBV5-4 and TRBJ1-2, the full variable domain reads ETGVTQSPTHLIKTRGQQVTLRCSSQSGHNTVSWYQQALGQGPQFIFQYYREEENGRGNFPPRFSGLQFPNYSSELNVNALELDDSALYLCASSLAGANYGYTFGSGTRLTVV.

The V gene is TRBV9, the J gene TRBJ2-3; the match to TRBD1 covers 8 bases. This CDR3 has 16 residues. J lost 1 base, V lost 4 bases, and 8 bases had no gene match. Germline V gene data show CDR1 as SGDLS and CDR2 as YYNGEE. DNA for the CDR3: TGTGCCAGCAGCCAGCACCCAGGGGGCGGCACAGATACGCAGTATTTT. Residues: CASSQHPGGGTDTQYF.

This chain joins TRBV2 and TRBJ2-7; 7 bases map to TRBD2. This CDR3 comprises 13 residues. Per the germline V gene, CDR1 is SNHLY and CDR2 is FYNNEI. J was trimmed by 6 bases and V by 4 bases; bases with no gene match: 6. As DNA, the CDR3 is TGTGCCAGCAGTGGGGGGAGGGATGCCGAGCAGTACTTC. Residues: CASSGGRDAEQYF.

The rearrangement links TRBV6-6 to TRBJ1-4; D perhaps matches TRBD1 (6 bases). CDR1 and CDR2 (germline): MNHNY, SVGAGI (reference sequence). Trimming took off 6 bases at V and 12 bases at J, with 20 bases between the two ends. The CDR3 contains 14 residues. The CDR3 DNA is TGTGCCAGCAGCCAACTTACGGGGGGGCTGGAACTGTTTTTT. Protein sequence: CASSQLTGGLELFF.

The chain combines TRBV10-3 with TRBJ1-3; tentative D call: TRBD1 (5 bases). Germline-derived CDR1 and CDR2 are ENHRY and SYGVKD. There are 14 residues in the CDR3. V lost 4 bases to trimming and J lost 0 bases, with 7 bases between them. CDR3 nucleotide sequence: TGTGCCATCAGTGCGGGGGTCTCTGGAAACACCATATATTTT. Encoded protein: CAISAGVSGNTIYF.

The V gene is TRBV7-2, the J gene TRBJ1-5; 10 nucleotides align to TRBD1. The germline V gene has CDR1 SGHTA and CDR2 FQGNSA. This CDR3 is 16 amino acids long. The V segment lost 5 bases and the J segment 3 bases; nucleotides outside the gene matches: 7. The CDR3 bases are TGTGCCAGCAGCCCTCGGGACAGGGGCGACAATCAGCCCCAGCATTTT. Protein sequence: CASSPRDRGDNQPQHF.

A note on this clone: The same CDR3 also results from other DNA sequences found in this sample. This chain connects TRBV10-3 to TRBJ1-1, with TRBD1 identical over 8 bases. This CDR3 is 15 amino acids long. Unmatched junction bases numbered 4, after V lost 3 bases and J lost 1 base. Germline CDR1 reads ENHRY; CDR2 reads SYGVKD. The CDR3 spells CAISDRGQANTEAFF. CDR3 nucleotide sequence: TGTGCCATCAGTGATCGGGGACAGGCGAACACTGAAGCTTTCTTT.

This clone was recorded only once. V is TRBV7-2 and J is TRBJ2-1; 8 nucleotides agree with TRBD2. Germline CDR1 and CDR2: SGHTA and FQGNSA. CDR3 length: 16 amino acids. With V trimmed by 1 base and J by 3 bases, 5 bases remained unmatched. In DNA, the CDR3 is TGTGCCAGCAGCTTAGTCGGCGGGAGGATCTACAATGAGCAGTTCTTC. Its translation is CASSLVGGRIYNEQFF.

This rearrangement joins TRBV7-8 to TRBJ2-5; possible D gene TRBD2, 6 bases. The closer fit of TRBJ2-7 to the DNA end suggests the J call may be wrong. CDR3 length equals 15 residues. Germline loops: CDR1 SGHVS, CDR2 FQNEAQ. CDR3 in amino acids: CASSSPGLSAYEQYF. CDR3 DNA sequence: TGTGCCAGCAGCTCTCCGGGACTTTCGGCCTACGAGCAGTACTTC.

V and J are TRBV7-3 and TRBJ2-1, with 8 bases that match TRBD2. The CDR3 totals 15 residues. V shed 7 bases, J shed 9 bases, and the junction held 14 bases outside the gene matches. Germline loops: CDR1 SGHTA, CDR2 FQGTGA. The CDR3: CASTEGGTSGSEQFF. CDR3 bases: TGTGCCAGCACGGAAGGCGGGACTAGTGGGAGTGAGCAGTTCTTC.

V gene TRBV27 combines with J gene TRBJ1-6; no definite D call. Trimming took 0 bases from V and 14 from J, leaving 11 bases between them. CDR3 length: 13 residues. Germline assignment: CDR1 MNHEY and CDR2 SMNVEV (reference sequence). DNA for the CDR3: TGTGCCAGCAGTTTATCGGCTCGTTCGTCCCTCCACTTT. Its protein is CASSLSARSSLHF.

V and J are TRBV7-9 and TRBJ1-1; D unresolved. Between the trimmed V and J ends, which lost 5 bases and 4 bases, there was a span of 11 bases. From germline, CDR1 is SEHNR and CDR2 FQNEAQ (reference sequence). This CDR3 region has 13 residues. In DNA form, the CDR3 reads TGTGCCAGCAGCAATCGGGATAGCACTGAAGCTTTCTTT. Encoded protein: CASSNRDSTEAFF.

This sequence joins TRBV19 and TRBJ1-5, with a tentative D call TRBD1 (5 bases). The CDR3 extends over 18 amino acids. Trimming took off 6 bases at V and 2 bases at J, with 23 bases between the two ends. CDR1 is LNHDA and CDR2 is SQIVND in the germline V gene (reference sequence). CDR3 in amino acids: CASSTTGMSEGGNQPQHF. In DNA, the CDR3 is TGTGCCAGTAGCACCACAGGTATGAGCGAAGGGGGCAATCAGCCCCAGCATTTT.

The chain carries TRBV2 and TRBJ2-3; no definite D call. The V end lost 5 bases, the J end lost 6 bases, and 9 bases lay between the germline ends. Germline values: CDR1 SNHLY, CDR2 FYNNEI. The CDR3 consists of 12 residues. CDR3 DNA: TGTGCCAGCAGTTCTCTCAGGGATACGCAGTATTTT. Translating gives CASSSLRDTQYF.

The chain couples TRBV6-1 to TRBJ1-5, with D possibly being TRBD1 (5 bases). The germline V gene encodes CDR1 MNHNS and CDR2 SASEGT. The CDR3 runs 15 residues. V was cut by 3 bases and J by 4 bases, with 13 bases left in between. CDR3 in DNA: TGTGCCAGCAGTGAGGTGACAGCGGGGAATCAGCCCCAGCATTTT. It codes for CASSEVTAGNQPQHF.

This rearrangement joins TRBV7-2 to TRBJ2-5, with D tentatively TRBD2 (5 bases). V was pared by 5 bases and J by 2 bases, with 6 bases between. This CDR3 contains 12 residues. Germline V lookup: CDR1 SGHTA, CDR2 FQGNSA. The CDR3 nucleotides read TGTGCCAGCAGCAGGACTCAAGAGACCCAGTACTTC. It codes for CASSRTQETQYF.